This entry lists 23 T cell receptor beta chains sequenced from one sample in a study of regulatory T cells in long-lasting Graves disease. As for time point: newly diagnosed GD, antithyroid drugs for less than 3 months. Making the TCR library involved RNA that had been extracted from PBMCs. Construction of the TCR beta libraries employed iRepertoire HTBI primers in conjunction with Arm-PCR of CDR3 regions. TCRdb re-called the multiplex PCR reads with MiXCR, one entry per CDR3 protein. The sample has roughly 380,000 distinct CDR3 sequences, around 17% seen once. The sample was also reused in another study, on T cells in Graves' hyperthyroidism and ophthalmopathy.

Sequenced here: peripheral blood mononuclear cells (PBMCs), sampled at new diagnosis, from a patient treated with antithyroid drugs. These receptors originate from a man aged 40-50 years with Graves disease.

This clonotype was seen many times. The rearrangement links TRBV20-1 to TRBJ1-5, with 9 bases fitting TRBD1. The CDR3 has 16 amino acids. V shed 3 bases, J shed 2 bases, and the junction held 8 bases outside the gene matches. From germline, CDR1 is DFQATT and CDR2 SNEGSKA (reference sequence). The CDR3 loop reads CSARGQGSVRNQPQHF. In nucleotides, the CDR3 is TGCAGTGCTAGGGGACAGGGTTCTGTGCGCAATCAGCCCCAGCATTTT.

This clonotype was seen ten or more times. The chain links TRBV30 to TRBJ1-1; D unresolved. The V gene's germline CDR1 is GTSNPN and CDR2 SVGIG (reference sequence). V was pared by 0 bases and J by 2 bases, with 7 bases between. The CDR3 runs to 13 residues. Here the CDR3 DNA reads TGTGCCTGGAGTGTAGGGCTCAACACTGAAGCTTTCTTT. Translating gives CAWSVGLNTEAFF.

This clonotype was seen at least ten times. CDR3 loop: CASSLMSVRSRTFF. CDR3 nucleotide sequence: TGTGCCAGCAGTTTAATGTCTGTGAGGTCCAGGACTTTCTTT. The gene calls are TRBV12-3 or TRBV12-4 and TRBJ1-1; D is unresolved. The germline V and J ends were trimmed by 2 bases and 12 bases, with 19 bases remaining between them. This CDR3 is 14 amino acids long.

This clonotype was seen a handful of times. The V and J genes are TRBV19 and TRBJ2-7, with TRBD2 as a possible D gene (5 bases). Germline V CDR1 and CDR2: LNHDA, SQIVND (reference sequence). The CDR3 runs 15 residues. V was trimmed by 5 bases and J by 2 bases, leaving 16 bases between them. CDR3 in amino acids: CASSYQSGGPYEQYF. The CDR3, as DNA: TGTGCCAGTAGTTATCAAAGCGGCGGCCCCTACGAGCAGTACTTC.

The rearrangement joins TRBV28 to TRBJ1-4, with 10 bases lining up with TRBD1. The CDR3 contains 17 residues. Germline V gives CDR1 MDHEN, CDR2 SYDVKM. The junction had 10 bases not matched to a gene; V was cut back by 6 bases and J by 3 bases. This CDR3 is CASSRAGTGVSNEKLFF. The CDR3 region has the DNA TGTGCCAGCAGCCGGGCCGGGACAGGGGTGTCTAATGAAAAACTGTTTTTT. The full variable domain, rest sourced from reference TRBV28 and TRBJ1-4, is DVKVTQSSRYLVKRTGEKVFLECVQDMDHENMFWYRQDPGLGLRLIYFSYDVKMKEKGDIPEGYSVSREKKERFSLILESASTNQTSMYLCASSRAGTGVSNEKLFFGSGTQLSVL.

The sample holds a few counts of this clonotype. The rearrangement links TRBV6-1 to TRBJ2-2, with 7 bases matching TRBD2. Germline V gene lookup returns CDR1 MNHNS and CDR2 SASEGT. J gave up 0 bases and V 5 bases, and 9 bases lay outside the gene matches. This CDR3 spans 17 amino acids. This CDR3 is CASSTLAGESNTGELFF. The CDR3 DNA sequence: TGTGCCAGCAGTACATTAGCGGGCGAGTCGAACACCGGGGAGCTGTTTTTT.

This clonotype was seen ten or more times. The genes are TRBV5-1 and TRBJ2-7; 12 nucleotides line up with TRBD2. CDR3 length: 15 residues. The ends lost 0 bases at V and 6 bases at J; junction bases unmatched: 4. Germline CDR1 is SGHRS and CDR2 is YFSETQ. The CDR3 DNA sequence: TGCGCCAGCAGCTTGGGACTAGCGGGGGTCATCGAGCAGTACTTC. It is translated as CASSLGLAGVIEQYF.

This clonotype came up many times. The chain carries TRBV28 and TRBJ2-7; 8 nucleotides align to TRBD2. The CDR3 sequence is 18 residues long. The V gene's germline CDR1 is MDHEN and CDR2 SYDVKM. V lost 0 bases and J lost 2; bases outside the gene matches: 12. The CDR3 reads CASSLWGSGVPLPYEQYF. The DNA of the CDR3 is TGTGCCAGCAGTTTATGGGGTAGCGGGGTTCCCCTACCCTACGAGCAGTACTTC.

This clonotype was observed a few times. The chain is built from TRBV19 and TRBJ2-7; D is unresolved. The germline V gene encodes CDR1 LNHDA and CDR2 SQIVND (reference sequence). Trimming stripped 5 bases from V and 2 bases from J, with 13 bases between. The CDR3 contains 14 residues. The CDR3 DNA sequence: TGTGCCAGTAGTGCCCAGGCGGCCACCTACGAGCAGTACTTC. It yields the protein CASSAQAATYEQYF.

J is TRBJ2-7 and V is TRBV6-2 or TRBV6-3; either TRBD1 or TRBD2 may supply D (5 bases each). Deletions cut 7 bases from V and 4 bases from J, with 14 bases between. The CDR3 is 13 residues long. Germline V gene lookup returns CDR1 MNHEY and CDR2 SVGEGT. CDR3 region: CASNPGTSYEQYF. Written as DNA, the CDR3 is TGTGCCAGCAACCCCGGGACCTCATACGAGCAGTACTTC.

The table lists this clonotype with a few counts. Written as DNA, the CDR3 is TGCAGTGCGGGCGGCGGGGGGGCCGGGACCGGGGAGCTGTTTTTT. Its protein product is CSAGGGGAGTGELFF. The V call is TRBV20-1, the J call TRBJ2-2, with 9 bases fitting TRBD2. The CDR3 length is 15 residues. Germline trimming cut 6 bases from V and 5 bases from J; bases unmatched to any gene: 10. The V gene's germline CDR1 is DFQATT and CDR2 SNEGSKA (reference sequence).

This sequence joins TRBV5-1 and TRBJ1-6; D perhaps matches TRBD1 (5 bases). Trimming took off 5 bases at V and 5 bases at J, with 14 bases between the two ends. Germline loops: CDR1 SGHRS, CDR2 YFSETQ. The CDR3 is 15 residues long. This CDR3 reads CASSTIGTDNSPLHF. Here the CDR3 DNA reads TGCGCCAGCAGTACTATCGGGACGGATAATTCACCCCTCCACTTT.

A remark on this clonotype: A junction boundary mismatches the germline segment, possibly from a read error. V usage is TRBV2 and J usage is TRBJ2-7; maybe TRBD1 (7 bases). The germline V gene has CDR1 SNHLY and CDR2 FYNNEI. The CDR3 has 15 amino acids. The DNA for the CDR3 is TGCGCCAGCAGCCAACTCAGGGGGGATACCTACGAGCAGTACTTC. Its translation: CASSQLRGDTYEQYF. The full variable domain, in which reference TRBV2 and TRBJ2-7 provide the parts outside the CDR3, is EPEVTQTPSHQVTQMGQEVILRCVPISNHLYFYWYRQILGQKVEFLVSFYNNEISEKSEIFDDQFSVERPDGSNFTLKIRSTKLEDSAMYFCASSQLRGDTYEQYFGPGTRLTVT.

This clonotype appeared many times. The J gene is TRBJ1-1, the V gene TRBV28, with D maybe TRBD1 (5 bases). Germline V gene data show CDR1 as MDHEN and CDR2 as SYDVKM. There are 15 residues in the CDR3. Trimming left V 3 bases short and J 1 base short, with 12 bases between. CDR3 in DNA: TGTGCCAGCAGTTTGCCGGGACGGGGGAACACTGAAGCTTTCTTT. Amino acid sequence: CASSLPGRGNTEAFF.

Ten or more counts support this clonotype. The CDR3 is CASSLQGAGANVLTF. The CDR3 DNA reads as TGTGCCAGCAGCCTACAGGGGGCTGGGGCCAACGTCCTGACTTTC. The rearrangement links TRBV27 to TRBJ2-6; 8 nucleotides match TRBD1. Per germline, CDR1 MNHEY and CDR2 SMNVEV (reference sequence). The J segment lost 2 bases and the V segment lost 6 bases, leaving 3 bases of the junction unmatched. The CDR3 runs 15 residues.

This clonotype was picked up many times. The chain uses TRBV6-2 or TRBV6-3 and TRBJ2-1, with 9 bases lining up with TRBD2. Germline V gene sequence: CDR1 MNHEY, CDR2 SVGEGT. J was trimmed by 8 bases and V by 7 bases; bases with no gene match: 15. This CDR3 is 16 amino acids long. The DNA for the CDR3 is TGTGCCAGCACGACCAGCGCGGGCGGGGGGGCTGATGAGCAGTTCTTC. Translating it yields CASTTSAGGGADEQFF.

Many counts were recorded for this clonotype. The genes are TRBV2 and TRBJ1-5, with D perhaps TRBD1 (5 bases). This CDR3 contains 14 residues. Trimming removed 6 bases at V and 1 base at J, with 10 bases between. Germline assignment: CDR1 SNHLY and CDR2 FYNNEI. Here the CDR3 reads CASSAGLSNQPQHF. The CDR3 DNA reads as TGTGCCAGCAGCGCAGGGTTGAGCAATCAGCCCCAGCATTTT.

In this sample, this clonotype turned up many times. The CDR3 loop is CSARDERSPTTYNEQFF. Here the CDR3 DNA reads TGCAGTGCTAGAGATGAGAGAAGCCCCACCACCTACAATGAGCAGTTCTTC. J is TRBJ2-1 and V is TRBV20-1; D is ambiguous. This CDR3 comprises 17 residues. The germline V gene encodes CDR1 DFQATT and CDR2 SNEGSKA (reference sequence). Trimming removed 0 bases from V and 2 bases from J, with 17 bases in between.

About this clonotype: Just one base apart from a much larger clone, this may be a read error. This chain joins TRBV18 and TRBJ2-1; 8 bases align to TRBD2. With 4 bases clipped from V and 8 bases from J, the junction kept 10 bases outside the gene matches. The CDR3 runs 15 residues. The germline CDR1 and CDR2 sequences are KGHSH and LQKENI. CDR3 loop: CASSRTGGPFDEQFF. CDR3 DNA: TGTGCCAGCTCACGGACGGGGGGGCCGTTCGATGAGCAGTTCTTC.

This clonotype was seen only a few times. This sequence joins TRBV12-3 or TRBV12-4 and TRBJ1-1; no clear D gene. Trimming stripped 6 bases from V and 3 bases from J, with 14 bases between. CDR3 length: 14 amino acids. The CDR3 reads CASRVHSLDTEAFF. CDR3 DNA: TGTGCCAGCAGAGTCCACAGCTTAGACACTGAAGCTTTCTTT.

The genes are TRBV30 and TRBJ2-7; 7 bases line up with TRBD2. This CDR3 has 11 amino acids. CDR1 and CDR2 from the germline V gene are GTSNPN and SVGIG (reference sequence). V dropped 1 base and J dropped 8; count of bases not matched to a gene: 2. CDR3 sequence (DNA): TGTGCCTGGAGTGGCGGGAGCAAGCAGTACTTC. It codes for CAWSGGSKQYF.

Many counts were recorded for this clonotype. The chain uses TRBV6-2 or TRBV6-3 and TRBJ2-1; D could derive from TRBD1 or TRBD2 (6 bases each). The CDR3 extends over 14 amino acids. Trimming took off 5 bases at V and 3 bases at J, with 11 bases between the two ends. CDR1 is MNHEY, CDR2 SVGEGT, per germline. CDR3 protein: CASSGGTRYNEQFF. DNA of the CDR3: TGTGCCAGCAGTGGCGGGACACGCTACAATGAGCAGTTCTTC.

This rearrangement joins TRBV6-1 to TRBJ2-1, with D perhaps given as TRBD1 or TRBD2 (6 bases each). This CDR3 has 15 residues. The V gene lost 7 bases and the J gene lost 9 bases, with 22 bases spanning the gap. CDR1 and CDR2 (germline): MNHNS, SASEGT. The CDR3 bases are TGTGCCAGCACCAAAACAGGAGGGGGAAGAGGTGAGCAGTTCTTC. Protein sequence: CASTKTGGGRGEQFF.